The clone carrying this TCR beta chain was picked up one time. Its specificity is not known. This table comes from immunoSEQ multiplex PCR, and its TCRdb copy is limited to in-frame clones, with some not included. This sample has about 2.1 million clones; 93% occur once, and the top ten carry around 1.8%. Cells designated naive CD8 were CD45RO-negative and were positively selected for CCR7, with terminally differentiated effector memory CD45RA+ cells excluded. The sample belongs to a study of shared clonotypes between healthy human individuals. Broader study findings: A reduction in generation probabilities was seen for non-shared clonotypes relative to those shared by all four donors.

This clonotype was obtained from a man between 18 and 29 years old in good health. Some clones in this sample may be carry-over from other donors' samples. Source material: naive CD8+ T cells from PBMCs.

Written as DNA, the CDR3 is TGTGCCAGCAGCTTGGTGACAGGGGGCAGGAACGAGCAGTACTTC. The encoded protein is CASSLVTGGRNEQYF. This chain joins TRBV5-5 and TRBJ2-7; 10 positions match TRBD1. CDR1 is SGHKS and CDR2 is YYEKEE in the germline V gene (reference sequence). There are 15 residues in the CDR3. With 0 bases clipped from V and 5 bases from J, the junction kept 5 bases outside the gene matches. The complete variable domain, with remaining parts taken from reference TRBV5-5 and TRBJ2-7, reads DAGVTQSPTHLIKTRGQQVTLRCSPISGHKSVSWYQQVLGQGPQFIFQYYEKEERGRGNFPDRFSARQFPNYSSELNVNALLLGDSALYLCASSLVTGGRNEQYFGPGTRLTVT.